This T cell receptor beta chain comes out of a study of shared clonotypes between healthy human individuals (dated by TCRdb to the early 2020s). Looking at the study overall: The cohort included a few men and a couple of women between 18 and 49 years of age. For each donor, three plates each were used for CD4 naive and CD4 memory, two plates were used for CD8 naive, and one plate was used for CD8 memory. To estimate repertoire size and how much clonotypes are shared between individuals, the study performed deep sequencing of blood TCR repertoires from a few healthy adults. To increase sequencing depth and limit assay-specific biases, TCR repertoire library preparation and sequencing were carried out by different laboratories using diverse techniques. Each donor's leukapheresis produced roughly between roughly 0.85 and 9.5 billion PBMCs. Overall results and qualifications from the work: Naive subsets generally had larger estimated clonotype richness than memory subsets. Around 5% of naive CD4, roughly 3.6% of naive CD8, about 2.1% of memory CD4, and approximately 0.4% of memory CD8 clonotypes were shared across a few donors. Even with the large sequencing depth, rarefaction of the sorted-subset datasets indicated that sequencing was incomplete. Compared with non-shared clonotypes, clonotypes shared by all four sorted-subset donors had higher generation probabilities. Sampling was restricted to blood, and TCR repertoires in tissues likely differ from the TCR repertoires found in blood. The genetic and exposure-history diversity represented was limited by the small number of donors. Pairwise subsampling indicated that sequencing depth was expected to affect the degree of clonotype sharing among donors.

Trimming accounts for 6 bases at V and 7 bases at J, while the number of junction bases matched to no gene is 15. From a lookup of the germline V gene, CDR1 and CDR2 are SGHRS and YFSETQ. The CDR3 covers 15 residues, taking in both the cysteine and the phenylalanine. The kept DNA is CDR3 alone, 45 bases in frame from the first base. Worth noting for this clone: What antigen it recognizes has not been identified. Within one base of it there is no much larger clone, and no base qualities were kept.

TCR CDR3 regions were amplified from genomic DNA by multiplex PCR using the deep immunoSEQ assay. For each cell subset, the extracted genomic DNA was distributed evenly across all wells of several immunoSEQ 96-well plates, and each plate served as one replicate. For sorted subsets, around 200 ng genomic DNA, equal to about 30,000 T cell genomes, was loaded into each replicate PCR. Purified libraries were quantified with a Qubit 3.0 fluorometer, sized on a Bioanalyzer 2100, and re-quantified with the KAPA Library Quantification kit. Every immunoSEQ 96-well plate was sequenced on a dedicated single-read 150-cycle Illumina NextSeq 550 flow cell. In the paper's pipeline: Because only junctional sequences without quality scores were contained in the immunoSEQ output, filtering matching that applied to full-length reads could not be performed. To assign V/J genes and CDR3, sequences were annotated using PyIR, a Python wrapper for IgBLAST v1.9, with IMGT germline references. Reads were removed for weak V/J assignments (E-value above 1e-6), missing CDR3, stop codons, out-of-frame junctions, or ambiguous translated residues. V3J clonotypes were defined as sequences sharing an identical inferred V gene, J gene, and CDR3 amino acid sequence. The percentage overlap between two repertoires was calculated by dividing the number of shared unique clonotypes by the size of the smaller repertoire. Repertoire richness was assessed with RTK rarefaction, the Chao1 estimator, and Recon v2.1 estimates of unobserved clonotypes. Generation probabilities were computed with OLGA for all TCRbeta clonotypes obtained by the gDNA method from several donors. TCRdb provides this immuneACCESS table in a form limited to in-frame rearrangements. Some clones are lacking; in checked studies, under half of them reflect an unresolved V gene, and why the rest are absent is not known. Clone size and V and J calls were adopted from that table, with D and trimming inferred from the DNA. The sample table lists a few million clones, approximately 96% of them with a count of one. The ten largest clones take up 0.1% to 0.15% of the sample.

Healthy HIV-negative adults with no recently reported acute infections or vaccinations were included as donors. All donors were Caucasian adults living in Nashville, Tennessee, USA. Magnetic negative selection was used to enrich CD4+ T cells, after which naive cells were positively selected on CD45RA and the negative fraction became the memory subset. After blood collection by leukapheresis, PBMCs were isolated using Ficoll-Histopaque density gradient centrifugation and then cryopreserved in the vapor phase of liquid nitrogen. Analytical flow cytometry was used to check the purity and quantity of each magnetically sorted T cell population. Genomic DNA was isolated from every sorted fraction and measured by UV absorbance on a Nanodrop 2000c.

The sequence joins TRBV5-1 to TRBJ1-1, with 7 middle bases fitting TRBD1. The receptor was isolated from a man younger than 35 in good health. Material: naive CD4+ T cells sorted from blood. Per the publication, the cell subset or site label means: CD45RA+ positively selected. The CDR3 amino acid sequence is: CASTQGTAGPLEAFF. The DNA reads TGCGCCAGCACCCAGGGGACAGCGGGCCCCCTTGAAGCTTTCTTT. Reference TRBV5-1 and TRBJ1-1 proteins supply the regions before and after the CDR3; the full variable domain is: KAGVTQTPRYLIKTRGQQVTLSCSPISGHRSVSWYQQTPGQGLQFLFEYFSETQRNKGNFPGRFSGRQFSNSRSEMNVSTLELGDSALYLCASTQGTAGPLEAFFGQGTRLTVV.